The 15 T cell receptor beta chains presented below share a single source sample, sequenced in a study of CD8+ T cells in alopecia areata. Those with alopecia areata gave lesional scalp punch biopsies and peripheral blood. Extracted from the samples, RNA was reverse transcribed into cDNA to serve as the sequencing template. Measured with immunoSEQ multiplex PCR; TCRdb has only the in-frame clones, and not every one. The table records 10,000 to 15,000 clones, around 62% of them present only once. Input material: skin. All receptors come from a human donor with alopecia areata.

This chain joins TRBV7-2 and TRBJ2-7; TRBD2 matches at 7 bases. CDR3 size: 15 residues. The V and J ends lost 5 bases and 4 bases, in that order; junction bases with no gene match: 11. Per germline, CDR1 SGHTA and CDR2 FQGNSA. CDR3 in amino acids: CASSPLPGGTYEQYF. The CDR3 DNA reads TGTGCCAGCAGCCCCCTACCGGGAGGTACTTACGAGCAGTACTTC.

V and J are TRBV6-6 and TRBJ2-1; D may be TRBD2 (5 bases). CDR1 and CDR2 from the germline V gene are MNHNY and SVGAGI (reference sequence). The ends were cut back, 0 bases at V and 10 bases at J, with 13 bases in the middle. The CDR3 totals 14 residues. The CDR3 DNA reads as TGTGCCAGCAGTTACTCGAAGGCCGAGCGGGAGCAGTTCTTC. Its translation is CASSYSKAEREQFF.

The chain links TRBV5-6 to TRBJ1-2; 7 positions agree with TRBD1. The length of the CDR3 is 14 residues. From germline, CDR1 is SGHDT and CDR2 YYEEEE. V trimming: 1 base; J trimming: 11 bases; junction bases outside the gene matches: 11. This CDR3 reads CASSLKLPRDSYTF. The DNA for the CDR3 is TGTGCCAGCAGCTTGAAATTACCCCGGGACAGTTACACCTTC. The variable domain in full, completed from reference TRBV5-6 and TRBJ1-2, reads DAGVTQSPTHLIKTRGQQVTLRCSPKSGHDTVSWYQQALGQGPQFIFQYYEEEERQRGNFPDRFSGHQFPNYSSELNVNALLLGDSALYLCASSLKLPRDSYTFGSGTRLTVV.

The chain joins TRBV29-1 to TRBJ2-7; D remains unclear. The CDR3 extends over 14 amino acids. V shed 3 bases and J shed 3 bases, with 15 bases lying between them. Germline lookup yields CDR1 SQVTM and CDR2 ANQGSEA. For the CDR3, the DNA is TGCAGCGTTGAGTTAAATAACTGGGGCTACGAGCAGTACTTC. Residues: CSVELNNWGYEQYF.

This clone has more than one count but fewer than ten. The chain links TRBV19 to TRBJ2-1, with 8 bases lining up with TRBD1. Germline V gene lookup returns CDR1 LNHDA and CDR2 SQIVND (reference sequence). The CDR3 spans 13 residues. The V gene end was trimmed by 5 bases and the J gene end by 7 bases; junction bases not matched to a gene: 4. Here the CDR3 reads CASSPGQVNEQFF. The CDR3 region has the DNA TGTGCCAGTAGTCCGGGACAGGTAAATGAGCAGTTCTTC.

This clone is medium-sized within its sample. The rearrangement joins TRBV19 to TRBJ1-3; TRBD1 is a possible D gene (6 bases). From germline, CDR1 is LNHDA and CDR2 SQIVND (reference sequence). V dropped 6 bases and J dropped 0 bases, with 21 bases sitting between them. The CDR3 is 18 amino acids. The CDR3 region has the DNA TGTGCCAGTAGCCTCCCCCGTGGGGGCATCGGCTCTGGAAACACCATATATTTT. This codes for CASSLPRGGIGSGNTIYF.

The chain combines TRBV2 with TRBJ1-6; D unresolved. From germline, CDR1 is SNHLY and CDR2 FYNNEI. This CDR3 has 12 amino acids. V lost 4 bases and J 6 bases, leaving 4 bases between the germline ends. CDR3 sequence reads: CASSGGNSPLHF. The CDR3 DNA is TGTGCCAGCAGTGGCGGTAATTCACCCCTCCACTTT.

To note about this clone: The sample carries other DNA sequences with the same CDR3. This chain connects TRBV28 to TRBJ2-4; 10 positions match TRBD2. CDR1 MDHEN and CDR2 SYDVKM come from the germline V gene. This CDR3 has 15 amino acids. V lost 5 bases, J lost 5 bases, and 6 bases stayed unmatched. This CDR3 reads CASSRPGTSENIQYF. In DNA form, the CDR3 reads TGTGCCAGCAGTCGTCCCGGGACTAGCGAAAACATTCAGTACTTC. The full variable domain, with the rest looked up from reference TRBV28 and TRBJ2-4, is DVKVTQSSRYLVKRTGEKVFLECVQDMDHENMFWYRQDPGLGLRLIYFSYDVKMKEKGDIPEGYSVSREKKERFSLILESASTNQTSMYLCASSRPGTSENIQYFGAGTRLSVL.

This rearrangement joins TRBV6-4 to TRBJ2-3; a weak D match, TRBD1 (6 bases). The CDR3 runs to 16 residues. V lost 0 bases and J lost 1, with 11 bases in between. Germline V gives CDR1 MRHNA, CDR2 SNTAGT. CDR3 loop: CASSDSIGGGTDTQYF. CDR3 nucleotides: TGTGCCAGCAGTGACTCGATTGGGGGCGGCACAGATACGCAGTATTTT.

This clone was picked up one time. This chain connects TRBV29-1 to TRBJ1-5; TRBD1 aligns across 7 bases. The J segment lost 2 bases and the V segment lost 6 bases, leaving 10 bases of the junction unmatched. Per the germline V gene, CDR1 is SQVTM and CDR2 is ANQGSEA. This CDR3 has 15 residues. CDR3 amino acids: CSVSQGFLGNQPQHF. The DNA for the CDR3 is TGCAGCGTCTCACAGGGGTTCCTTGGCAATCAGCCCCAGCATTTT. The full variable domain, in which reference TRBV29-1 and TRBJ1-5 provide the parts outside the CDR3, is SAVISQKPSRDICQRGTSLTIQCQVDSQVTMMFWYRQQPGQSLTLIATANQGSEATYESGFVIDKFPISRPNLTFSTLTVSNMSPEDSSIYLCSVSQGFLGNQPQHFGDGTRLSIL.

This chain links TRBV7-2 with TRBJ2-7, with D tentatively TRBD1 or TRBD2 (5 bases each). The germline CDR1 and CDR2 sequences are SGHTA and FQGNSA. The V end lost 5 bases, the J end lost 2 bases, and 10 bases lay between the germline ends. The CDR3 spans 13 residues. CDR3: CASSPRGPYEQYF. The CDR3 bases are TGTGCCAGCAGCCCACGGGGACCCTACGAGCAGTACTTC.

The chain has TRBV6-1 and TRBJ2-7, with D unclear. The V end was cut by 1 base, the J end by 0 bases, with 10 bases between. CDR1 is MNHNS, CDR2 SASEGT, per germline. The CDR3 runs 15 residues. CDR3 sequence: CASSEVYGNSYEQYF. The CDR3 DNA reads as TGTGCCAGCAGTGAAGTCTACGGAAACTCCTACGAGCAGTACTTC.

V usage is TRBV7-9 and J usage is TRBJ2-3; unclear D gene. Trimming pared 5 bases from V and 1 base from J, leaving 7 bases between. Germline V gene data show CDR1 as SEHNR and CDR2 as FQNEAQ (reference sequence). The CDR3 is 13 amino acids. CDR3 bases: TGTGCCAGCAGCCTGAGTGGCACAGATACGCAGTATTTT. Encoded protein: CASSLSGTDTQYF.

This clone was recorded only once. The chain has TRBV9 and TRBJ2-7; 8 bases fit TRBD1. The V gene's germline CDR1 is SGDLS and CDR2 YYNGEE. The CDR3 runs 15 residues. V lost 3 bases, J lost 3 bases, and 8 bases stayed unmatched. The CDR3 nucleotides are TGTGCCAGCAGCGGGGGGACAGGAGGGATCTACGAGCAGTACTTC. Protein: CASSGGTGGIYEQYF.

The CDR3 protein is CASSPGLTPYGYTF. The CDR3 bases are TGTGCCAGCAGTCCCGGGCTTACCCCATATGGCTACACCTTC. The chain recombines TRBV6-5 with TRBJ1-2, with D unresolved. V lost 5 bases, J lost 5 bases, and 15 bases lay in between. This CDR3 has 14 amino acids. Germline V CDR1 and CDR2: MNHEY, SVGAGI.